Listed below are T cell receptor beta chains from one sample, sequenced in a study of T cell responses to AZD1222 COVID-19 vaccine. TCRdb keeps only in-frame clones here, not all; method: immunoSEQ multiplex PCR. Among more than 60,000 clones, roughly nine tenths were seen once, and the ten largest hold roughly 24%. The sequencing here drew on peripheral blood, taken on day 0 of AZD1222 vaccination. The receptors originated from an adult in good health. The CDR3 runs from the conserved cysteine through the conserved F or W. A D gene is named only where the DNA matches it firmly. Size values are once, few and many counts, or a class for expanded clones, and some rows have none.

J gene	D gene	clone size	CDR3 length	V gene	CDR3 protein	CDR3 DNA
TRBJ2-3	-	-	14	TRBV7-5	CVRSSDGNTDTQYF	TGTGTCAGAAGCTCCGACGGGAACACAGATACGCAGTATTTT
TRBJ2-1	TRBD1	-	17	TRBV13	CASSIDLLDRAYNEQFF	TGTGCCAGCAGCATAGACCTACTCGACAGGGCGTACAATGAGCAGTTCTTC
TRBJ1-5	TRBD1	few	16	TRBV16	CASSQRQGGDNQPQHF	TGTGCCAGCAGCCAACGACAGGGTGGCGACAATCAGCCCCAGCATTTT
TRBJ2-3	-	-	15	TRBV7-3	CASSLFSGSTDTQYF	TGTGCCAGCAGCTTATTTAGCGGAAGCACAGATACGCAGTATTTT
TRBJ1-1	-	-	13	TRBV24-1	CATKQEANTEAFF	TGTGCCACGAAACAGGAGGCGAACACTGAAGCTTTCTTT
TRBJ2-5	-	-	14	TRBV24-1	CATSERTGQETQYF	TGTGCCACCAGTGAACGAACAGGGCAAGAGACCCAGTACTTC
TRBJ1-5	-	-	13	TRBV27	CASSLDGNQPQHF	TGTGCCAGCAGTTTAGACGGCAATCAGCCCCAGCATTTT
TRBJ2-5	-	-	14	TRBV7-2	CASTPPGAQETQYF	TGTGCCAGCACTCCTCCGGGGGCCCAAGAGACCCAGTACTTC
TRBJ2-7	TRBD1	-	16	TRBV6-6	CASRDLGTGGDYEQYF	TGTGCCAGCAGGGACCTCGGGACAGGGGGGGATTACGAGCAGTACTTC
TRBJ2-3	-	-	14	TRBV2	CASSEFTNTDTQYF	TGTGCCAGCAGTGAATTCACGAACACAGATACGCAGTATTTT
TRBJ2-5	-	-	14	TRBV3-1/TRBV3-2	CASSQGRGIGTQYF	TGTGCCAGCAGCCAAGGGCGAGGGATTGGGACCCAGTACTTC
TRBJ1-1	-	-	13	TRBV7-9	CASSLLQVTEAFF	TGTGCCAGCAGCTTGTTACAGGTGACTGAAGCTTTCTTT
TRBJ1-4	-	-	15	TRBV4-3	CASSQDKDSGEKLFF	TGCGCCAGCAGCCAAGATAAGGACAGTGGGGAAAAACTGTTTTTT
TRBJ2-2	-	-	16	TRBV12-5	CASGLGPGDYTGELFF	TGTGCTAGTGGTTTGGGGCCAGGGGACTACACCGGGGAGCTGTTTTTT
TRBJ2-5	-	-	14	TRBV5-5	CASSPVQVFGTQYF	TGTGCCAGCAGCCCGGTACAGGTTTTTGGGACCCAGTACTTC
TRBJ2-7	TRBD2	-	17	TRBV15	CATSRGGGTSWVYEQYF	TGTGCCACCAGCAGAGGAGGGGGGACTAGCTGGGTTTACGAGCAGTACTTC
TRBJ2-1	TRBD2	-	13	TRBV18	CASSLSSGPGQFF	TGTGCCAGCTCACTTTCTAGCGGCCCGGGGCAGTTCTTC
TRBJ2-3	TRBD2	few	14	TRBV5-4	CASSSLSGSDTQYF	TGTGCCAGCAGCTCCCTTAGCGGGAGTGATACGCAGTATTTT
TRBJ1-4	-	-	15	TRBV14	CASSLYSATNEKLFF	TGTGCCAGCAGCCTATACAGTGCAACTAATGAAAAACTGTTTTTT
TRBJ1-2	-	-	13	TRBV7-2	CASSLNLQYGYTF	TGTGCCAGCAGCTTAAATTTGCAGTATGGCTACACCTTC
TRBJ1-4	TRBD1	-	15	TRBV18	CASSPRTGWDEKLFF	TGTGCCAGCTCACCCCGGACAGGGTGGGATGAAAAACTGTTTTTT
TRBJ1-1	-	-	18	TRBV4-1	CASSQEGRGQGGSTEAFF	TGCGCCAGCAGCCAAGAGGGAAGGGGCCAGGGCGGAAGCACTGAAGCTTTCTTT
TRBJ1-1	TRBD1	-	15	TRBV27	CASSFTHRGDTEAFF	TGTGCCAGCAGTTTTACGCACAGGGGGGACACTGAAGCTTTCTTT
TRBJ2-5	-	-	14	TRBV2	CASSEAAGQMTQYF	TGTGCCAGCAGTGAAGCGGCGGGCCAAATGACCCAGTACTTC
TRBJ2-7	TRBD2	-	15	TRBV9	CASSSGLAGGSEQYF	TGTGCCAGCAGCTCGGGACTAGCGGGAGGGTCCGAGCAGTACTTC
TRBJ1-6	TRBD1	-	16	TRBV4-3	CASSRIQGPYNSPLHF	TGCGCCAGCAGCCGAATACAGGGGCCCTATAATTCACCCCTCCACTTT
TRBJ1-2	-	few	14	TRBV6-5	CASSYLGGFYGYTF	TGTGCCAGCAGTTACCTCGGGGGGTTCTATGGCTACACCTTC
TRBJ2-5	-	-	15	TRBV14	CASSQPHRGQETQYF	TGTGCCAGCAGCCAGCCACATAGGGGGCAAGAGACCCAGTACTTC
TRBJ2-2	TRBD2	-	15	TRBV19	CASSMPSGSNGELFF	TGTGCCAGTAGTATGCCTAGCGGGAGTAACGGGGAGCTGTTTTTT
TRBJ2-3	-	-	13	TRBV7-2	CASSLVSGGPQYF	TGTGCCAGCAGCTTAGTGTCGGGCGGCCCGCAGTATTTT
TRBJ2-3	TRBD2	-	15	TRBV9	CASSVGLAGVDTQYF	TGTGCCAGCAGCGTAGGACTAGCGGGAGTAGATACGCAGTATTTT
TRBJ1-5	-	-	15	TRBV6-6	CASSYSTGGNQPQHF	TGTGCCAGCAGTTACTCGACGGGGGGCAATCAGCCCCAGCATTTT
TRBJ2-7	TRBD1	once	15	TRBV7-8	CASSLGWDRGYEQYF	TGTGCCAGCAGCTTAGGTTGGGACAGGGGGTACGAGCAGTACTTC
TRBJ2-1	-	-	15	TRBV28	CASSLLSPIENEQFF	TGTGCCAGCAGTTTACTCTCCCCGATCGAAAATGAGCAGTTCTTC
TRBJ2-5	-	-	14	TRBV5-1	CASRVGGAQETQYF	TGCGCCAGCAGAGTGGGCGGAGCCCAAGAGACCCAGTACTTC
TRBJ2-5	-	-	19	TRBV21-1	CASSARPRFTGVQRGTQYF	TGTGCCAGCAGCGCCAGGCCCAGATTCACAGGGGTCCAAAGAGGGACCCAGTACTTC
TRBJ1-4	-	few	13	TRBV4-3	CASSQQGSARLFF	TGCGCCAGCAGCCAACAAGGGTCCGCGAGGCTGTTTTTT
TRBJ2-7	-	-	14	TRBV6-5	CAAQVRESHYEQYF	TGTGCAGCCCAGGTCCGCGAAAGCCACTACGAGCAGTACTTC
TRBJ1-2	TRBD1	once	14	TRBV19	CASIGGDREDGYTF	TGTGCCAGTATTGGGGGGGACAGGGAGGATGGCTACACCTTC
TRBJ2-3	-	-	13	TRBV7-3	CASSKGNTDTQYF	TGTGCCAGCAGTAAAGGAAATACAGATACGCAGTATTTT
TRBJ1-6	-	-	14	TRBV25-1	CASSQTGYNSPLHF	TGTGCCAGCAGTCAAACAGGCTATAATTCACCCCTCCACTTT
TRBJ2-7	TRBD1	-	16	TRBV28	CASSLFTPDRGGEQYF	TGTGCCAGCAGTTTATTCACGCCCGACAGGGGTGGAGAGCAGTACTTC
TRBJ1-2	-	-	13	TRBV19	CASSISGALGYTF	TGTGCCAGTAGTATTTCGGGGGCACTAGGCTACACCTTC